This T cell receptor (beta chain) was sequenced during a study of T cell changes during pregnancy in multiple sclerosis. CDR1 is MNHEY and CDR2 is SVGAGI in the germline V gene. Trimming took off 0 bases at V and 2 bases at J, with 5 bases between the two ends. There are 14 residues in the CDR3. Clones were sequenced by immunoSEQ multiplex PCR, and TCRdb holds only the in-frame ones, with some missing. Among about 56,000 clones listed, approximately 87% were seen once. Specimen: peripheral blood from another person, used as feeder cells. This chain connects TRBV6-5 to TRBJ1-5; the D is unclear. The source of this sequence is a human donor whose cells served as feeder cells for cultures in a pregnancy study. The CDR3 reads CASSYSDGNQPQHF. In DNA, the CDR3 is TGTGCCAGCAGTTACTCGGACGGCAATCAGCCCCAGCATTTT.